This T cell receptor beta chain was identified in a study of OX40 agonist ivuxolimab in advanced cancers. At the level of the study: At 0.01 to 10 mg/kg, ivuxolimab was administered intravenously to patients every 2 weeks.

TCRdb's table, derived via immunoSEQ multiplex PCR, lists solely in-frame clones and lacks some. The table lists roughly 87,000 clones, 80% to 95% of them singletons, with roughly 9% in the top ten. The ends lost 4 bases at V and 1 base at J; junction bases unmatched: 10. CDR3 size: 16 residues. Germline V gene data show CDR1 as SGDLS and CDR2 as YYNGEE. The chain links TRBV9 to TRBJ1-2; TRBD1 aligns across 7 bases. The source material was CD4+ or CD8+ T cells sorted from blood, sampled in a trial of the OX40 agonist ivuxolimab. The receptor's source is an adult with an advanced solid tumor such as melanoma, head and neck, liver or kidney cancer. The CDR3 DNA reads TGTGCCAGCAGCTTACCTCGGGACAGCTATAACTATGGCTACACCTTC. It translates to CASSLPRDSYNYGYTF.